The source of this T cell receptor (beta chain) is a study of shared clonotypes between healthy human individuals. CDR3 length equals 13 residues. V lost 2 bases to trimming and J lost 2 bases, with 4 bases between them. The germline V gene has CDR1 SGHRS and CDR2 YFSETQ. As for this clone: Other nucleotide sequences from this sample produce the same CDR3.

Sequencing used immunoSEQ multiplex PCR; TCRdb keeps in-frame clones, though not all of them. The sample has some 2,100,000 clones, approximately 95% seen once. This rearrangement joins TRBV5-1 to TRBJ2-2; D is unresolved. The sample consisted of naive CD4+ T cells sorted from blood. Subset: CD45RA+ positively selected. The clonotype comes from a man in his late teens or twenties in good health. CDR3 bases: TGCGCCAGCAGCTTTAGAAACACCGGGGAGCTGTTTTTT. Protein: CASSFRNTGELFF.